The 30 T cell receptor beta chains given below trace back to one sample, sequenced in a study of T cell changes during pregnancy in multiple sclerosis. Repertoires were generated with immunoSEQ multiplex PCR, while TCRdb's copy carries only in-frame clones and drops some. The data show tens of thousands of clones, approximately 94% seen once. Here the sequenced sample was peripheral blood, taken in the third trimester of pregnancy. The receptors were sampled from a female donor with multiple sclerosis, enrolled in a pregnancy study.

The V gene is TRBV7-2, the J gene TRBJ2-5; D call uncertain. CDR3 length: 11 residues. The ends were cut back, 2 bases at V and 6 bases at J, with 4 bases in the middle. The germline CDR1 and CDR2 sequences are SGHTA and FQGNSA. CDR3 region: CASSLLQTQYF. The CDR3 coding sequence is TGTGCCAGCAGCTTACTCCAGACCCAGTACTTC.

V is TRBV28 and J is TRBJ2-5; a possible D gene is TRBD2 (5 bases). CDR1 and CDR2 (germline): MDHEN, SYDVKM. The V and J ends lost 3 bases and 2 bases respectively, with 10 bases between them. The CDR3 is made up of 14 amino acids. The CDR3 here is CASSLRVTQETQYF. DNA for the CDR3: TGTGCCAGCAGTTTGAGGGTGACACAAGAGACCCAGTACTTC. The full variable domain, with the rest looked up from reference TRBV28 and TRBJ2-5, is DVKVTQSSRYLVKRTGEKVFLECVQDMDHENMFWYRQDPGLGLRLIYFSYDVKMKEKGDIPEGYSVSREKKERFSLILESASTNQTSMYLCASSLRVTQETQYFGPGTRLLVL.

This chain connects TRBV30 to TRBJ1-1; tentatively, D is TRBD1 (5 bases). V was cut by 5 bases and J by 11 bases, with 18 bases left in between. This CDR3 is 12 amino acids long. CDR1 and CDR2 (germline): GTSNPN, SVGIG (reference sequence). In DNA form, the CDR3 reads TGTGCCTGGGGGGTGGGTTGGGGCGATGCTTTCTTT. Protein: CAWGVGWGDAFF. Complete variable domain (other parts from reference TRBV30 and TRBJ1-1): SQTIHQWPATLVQPVGSPLSLECTVEGTSNPNLYWYRQAAGRGLQLLFYSVGIGQISSEVPQNLSASRPQDRQFILSSKKLLLSDSGFYLCAWGVGWGDAFFGQGTRLTVV.

The rearrangement links TRBV5-1 to TRBJ2-5; 12 nucleotides agree with TRBD2. This CDR3 is built from 20 residues. Germline-derived CDR1 and CDR2 are SGHRS and YFSETQ. Losses at the gene ends were 5 bases for V and 5 bases for J; bases not matched to a gene: 22. The CDR3 reads CASRAGTIWGRLAGVETQYF. The CDR3, as DNA: TGCGCCAGCAGAGCCGGGACCATTTGGGGTCGACTAGCGGGAGTGGAGACCCAGTACTTC.

The chain is built from TRBV9 and TRBJ2-3, with 9 bases fitting TRBD2. J was trimmed by 3 bases and V by 3 bases; bases with no gene match: 14. This CDR3 contains 18 residues. In germline, CDR1 is SGDLS, CDR2 YYNGEE. The CDR3 bases are TGTGCCAGCAGCGGCCCTTCCCTTAGCGGGAGTTCAACAGATACGCAGTATTTT. It codes for CASSGPSLSGSSTDTQYF.

The CDR3 bases are TGTGCCAGCAGCTTATATAATGAAAAACTGTTTTTT. This gives the protein CASSLYNEKLFF. V usage is TRBV11-2 and J usage is TRBJ1-4; D unresolved. The CDR3 is 12 amino acids. Germline-derived CDR1 and CDR2 are SGHAT and FQNNGV. The V and J ends lost 2 bases and 4 bases respectively, with 2 bases between them. Based on the CDR3 plus reference TRBV11-2 and TRBJ1-4, the full variable domain is EAGVAQSPRYKIIEKRQSVAFWCNPISGHATLYWYQQILGQGPKLLIQFQNNGVVDDSQLPKDRFSAERLKGVDSTLKIQPAKLEDSAVYLCASSLYNEKLFFGSGTQLSVL.

CDR3 DNA: TGCAGCGCCATGACAGGGACCACTGAAGCTTTCTTT. It translates to CSAMTGTTEAFF. The chain has TRBV29-1 and TRBJ1-1; TRBD1 agrees at 7 bases. The V and J ends lost 7 bases and 4 bases, in that order; junction bases with no gene match: 6. The CDR3 contains 12 residues. Germline V gives CDR1 SQVTM, CDR2 ANQGSEA.

This clone was recorded only once. The chain employs TRBV12-1 and TRBJ2-7; the D call in the table, TRBD2, was not verified against the DNA. TRBV12-1 is annotated as a pseudogene. CDR3 size: 15 residues. Here the CDR3 DNA reads TGTGCCAGCAGCTTAGGCGGAGGGAGCTCCTACGAGCAGTACTTC. This encodes CASSLGGGSSYEQYF.

This chain links TRBV10-1 with TRBJ2-7; 7 bases map to TRBD2. V lost 10 bases and J lost 6; bases outside the gene matches: 12. The CDR3 length is 13 residues. Germline loops: CDR1 WNHNN, CDR2 SYGVQD (reference sequence). In nucleotides, the CDR3 is TGCGCCACCAAGAGGGAGGGCCGGGGCGAGCAGTACTTC. The encoded protein is CATKREGRGEQYF.

The V and J genes are TRBV5-4 and TRBJ2-4; D may be TRBD2 (6 bases). Germline CDR1 is SGHNT and CDR2 is YYREEE (reference sequence). With 0 bases removed from V and 1 base from J, the gap between germline ends came to 14 bases. The CDR3 is made up of 17 amino acids. CDR3 loop: CASSLAAGRGAKNIQYF. CDR3 bases: TGTGCCAGCAGCTTGGCGGCGGGGCGCGGGGCCAAAAACATTCAGTACTTC.

The chain combines TRBV19 with TRBJ1-5, with D unresolved. The length of the CDR3 is 16 residues. CDR1 LNHDA and CDR2 SQIVND come from the germline V gene (reference sequence). V lost 4 bases, J lost 0 bases, and 13 bases lay in between. The DNA of the CDR3 is TGTGCCAGTAGTACTCGATCCGGGTTTAGCAATCAGCCCCAGCATTTT. This codes for CASSTRSGFSNQPQHF.

The chain combines TRBV7-9 with TRBJ1-5; D uncertain. The V end lost 5 bases, the J end lost 5 bases, and 10 bases lay between the germline ends. Germline V gives CDR1 SEHNR, CDR2 FQNEAQ (reference sequence). The CDR3 contains 13 residues. CDR3 DNA: TGTGCCAGCAGCCCTGAGGGCTATCAGCCCCAGCATTTT. Protein: CASSPEGYQPQHF.

This clone has just a few counts. CDR3 in amino acids: CASSTDRAQPQHF. The CDR3, as DNA: TGTGCCAGCAGTACAGACAGGGCTCAGCCCCAGCATTTT. The chain employs TRBV27 and TRBJ1-5; 7 nucleotides line up with TRBD1. The length of the CDR3 is 13 residues. V was pared by 5 bases and J by 6 bases, with 4 bases of the junction left unmatched. Germline loops: CDR1 MNHEY, CDR2 SMNVEV (reference sequence).

The CDR3 region is CASSLFSGSDGYTF. CDR3 in DNA: TGTGCCAGCAGTTTATTTTCGGGGAGTGATGGCTACACCTTC. The chain uses TRBV6-5 and TRBJ1-2; D ambiguous. The CDR3 runs to 14 residues. Germline assignment: CDR1 MNHEY and CDR2 SVGAGI. Trimming removed 4 bases at V and 6 bases at J, with 15 bases between.

The chain has TRBV2 and TRBJ2-3; 7 nucleotides align to TRBD2. V gave up 3 bases and J gave up 0 bases; unmatched junction bases: 9. Per the germline V gene, CDR1 is SNHLY and CDR2 is FYNNEI. The CDR3 consists of 17 residues. This CDR3 is CASSDLVAGRSTDTQYF. The CDR3 DNA is TGTGCCAGCAGTGATTTAGTAGCGGGCCGGAGCACAGATACGCAGTATTTT.

The chain combines TRBV5-4 with TRBJ1-4, with 8 bases lining up with TRBD1. The junction had 10 bases not matched to a gene; V was cut back by 4 bases and J by 5 bases. CDR3 length: 16 residues. From germline, CDR1 is SGHNT and CDR2 YYREEE (reference sequence). CDR3 bases: TGTGCCAGCAGCGGCCAAGGCAGGGGGCACAATGAAAAACTGTTTTTT. Its translation: CASSGQGRGHNEKLFF.

The V and J genes are TRBV9 and TRBJ2-2, with D possibly TRBD1 on 6 matching bases. The CDR3 totals 16 residues. V was shortened by 0 bases and J by 6 bases, with 15 bases between the two germline ends. The germline CDR1 and CDR2 sequences are SGDLS and YYNGEE. This CDR3 reads CASSVGTGKGAGELFF. The DNA for the CDR3 is TGTGCCAGCAGCGTAGGAACAGGGAAGGGGGCCGGGGAGCTGTTTTTT. Drawing the rest from reference TRBV9 and TRBJ2-2, the complete variable domain is DSGVTQTPKHLITATGQRVTLRCSPRSGDLSVYWYQQSLDQGLQFLIQYYNGEERAKGNILERFSAQQFPDLHSELNLSSLELGDSALYFCASSVGTGKGAGELFFGEGSRLTVL.

The CDR3 is CASSLIGTVGTGELFF. The CDR3 DNA reads TGCGCCAGCAGCTTGATCGGGACTGTAGGCACCGGGGAGCTGTTTTTT. The chain is built from TRBV5-1 and TRBJ2-2, with a weak D call TRBD2 (6 bases). The CDR3 extends over 16 amino acids. V was trimmed by 1 base and J by 4 bases, leaving 14 bases between them. Germline V lookup: CDR1 SGHRS, CDR2 YFSETQ.

In its sample, this clone was seen a few times. The genes are TRBV4-1 and TRBJ2-3; D unclear. The V gene's germline CDR1 is MGHRA and CDR2 YSYEKL. V was clipped by 1 base and J by 1 base, with 3 bases between them. The CDR3 contains 13 residues. The CDR3: CASSQAGTDTQYF. The DNA of the CDR3 is TGCGCCAGCAGCCAAGCGGGCACAGATACGCAGTATTTT.

This clone was counted many times. The V and J genes are TRBV4-1 and TRBJ1-1; 8 bases fit TRBD1. With 4 bases clipped from V and 3 bases from J, the junction kept 7 bases outside the gene matches. This CDR3 is 15 amino acids long. Germline V gene sequence: CDR1 MGHRA, CDR2 YSYEKL. In nucleotides, the CDR3 is TGCGCCAGCAGCCCAGCCGGGACAGGATACACTGAAGCTTTCTTT. Protein sequence: CASSPAGTGYTEAFF.

The rearrangement links TRBV5-1 to TRBJ2-3; 9 bases align to TRBD2. The V and J ends lost 0 bases and 2 bases, in that order; junction bases with no gene match: 7. This CDR3 contains 17 residues. Germline-derived CDR1 and CDR2 are SGHRS and YFSETQ. The CDR3 DNA reads as TGCGCCAGCAGCTTGGATGGGCTAGCGGGGTTCACAGATACGCAGTATTTT. The encoded protein is CASSLDGLAGFTDTQYF.

The CDR3 spells CASSSTSGTSVFEQYF. The DNA of the CDR3 is TGTGCCAGCAGTTCTACCTCTGGGACTAGCGTCTTCGAGCAGTACTTC. V gene TRBV27 combines with J gene TRBJ2-7, with 10 bases identical to TRBD2. Germline CDR1 MNHEY, CDR2 SMNVEV (reference sequence). After removal of 4 bases from V and 6 bases from J, the junction contained 12 bases not matched to a gene. The CDR3 has 16 residues.

This chain joins TRBV5-1 and TRBJ1-5; 7 bases match TRBD1. Germline V gives CDR1 SGHRS, CDR2 YFSETQ. V was pared by 0 bases and J by 5 bases, with 5 bases of the junction left unmatched. This CDR3 comprises 15 residues. The CDR3 coding sequence is TGCGCCAGCAGCTTGGACGGACAGGCACATCAGCCCCAGCATTTT. Residues: CASSLDGQAHQPQHF.

The chain links TRBV27 to TRBJ1-3; D is undetermined. Germline values: CDR1 MNHEY, CDR2 SMNVEV (reference sequence). The CDR3 spans 14 residues. The V end lost 6 bases, the J end lost 0 bases, and 9 bases lay between the germline ends. The CDR3 spells CASRQTYSGNTIYF. The CDR3 bases are TGTGCCAGCAGACAGACCTACTCTGGAAACACCATATATTTT.

The rearrangement joins TRBV7-2 to TRBJ2-1; 9 nucleotides line up with TRBD1. V was clipped by 6 bases and J by 9 bases; unmatched bases: 12. Germline CDR1 SGHTA, CDR2 FQGNSA. This CDR3 has 15 residues. CDR3 loop: CASRPRDRVDLEQFF. In nucleotides, the CDR3 is TGTGCCAGCAGACCCCGGGACAGGGTCGATCTTGAGCAGTTCTTC.

The chain is built from TRBV27 and TRBJ2-7; 10 nucleotides match TRBD1. Germline CDR1 is MNHEY and CDR2 is SMNVEV (reference sequence). This CDR3 region has 15 residues. V lost 6 bases and J lost 2; bases outside the gene matches: 7. In DNA, the CDR3 is TGTGCCAGCAGCTTGACAGGGGGCTTTACCTACGAGCAGTACTTC. Translation: CASSLTGGFTYEQYF.

This rearrangement joins TRBV30 to TRBJ2-3; 11 positions match TRBD2. After removal of 2 bases from V and 9 bases from J, the junction contained 16 bases not matched to a gene. The CDR3 runs to 17 residues. Germline values: CDR1 GTSNPN, CDR2 SVGIG (reference sequence). CDR3 residues: CAWSFYPTSGIKSTQYF. The CDR3 DNA reads TGTGCCTGGAGTTTCTACCCGACTAGCGGGATAAAGAGCACGCAGTATTTT. Looking up the rest from reference TRBV30 and TRBJ2-3 gives the full variable domain: SQTIHQWPATLVQPVGSPLSLECTVEGTSNPNLYWYRQAAGRGLQLLFYSVGIGQISSEVPQNLSASRPQDRQFILSSKKLLLSDSGFYLCAWSFYPTSGIKSTQYFGPGTRLTVL.

The rearrangement uses TRBV27 and TRBJ2-2, with D perhaps matching TRBD2 (5 bases). V lost 8 bases to trimming and J lost 2 bases, with 21 bases between them. The CDR3 length is 17 residues. Germline CDR1 and CDR2: MNHEY and SMNVEV (reference sequence). CDR3 bases: TGTGCCAGCTTAACTAGACGGGTGGTGGAAAACACCGGGGAGCTGTTTTTT. Translating gives CASLTRRVVENTGELFF.

The genes are TRBV27 and TRBJ2-5; tentative D call: TRBD2 (5 bases). Deletions cut 5 bases from V and 5 bases from J, with 12 bases between. The V gene's germline CDR1 is MNHEY and CDR2 SMNVEV (reference sequence). CDR3 length: 13 amino acids. As DNA, the CDR3 is TGTGCCAGCAGTCCTATGGCGGGTGAGACCCAGTACTTC. This encodes CASSPMAGETQYF.

The rearrangement links TRBV7-7 to TRBJ2-7; D possibly corresponds to TRBD2 (6 bases). The V gene lost 1 base and the J gene lost 6 bases, with 16 bases spanning the gap. The germline gives CDR1 SSHAT, CDR2 FNYEAQ (reference sequence). There are 15 residues in the CDR3. CDR3 sequence: CASSLGSGRNSEQYF. Written as DNA, the CDR3 is TGTGCCAGCAGCTTAGGTTCAGGGAGGAATTCCGAGCAGTACTTC.